This TCR beta chain was sequenced during a study of blood T cells in healthy people across ages. A second PCR, run for roughly 7 to 11 cycles, used a sample-barcoded 5' primer plus a J-beta primer mix. TCRdb recomputed calls from the 5' RACE reads with MiXCR, one row per CDR3 protein. The sample contains more than 650,000 distinct CDR3 sequences, about 26% of which appear only once. CDR1 and CDR2 (germline): ENHRY, SYGVKD. The V and J ends lost 0 bases and 8 bases, in that order; junction bases with no gene match: 7. The CDR3 length is 16 residues. These data are also associated with another study on T cells of mothers and their children.

The TCR sequence derives from a boy younger than 18 in good health. The sample consisted of blood. The chain recombines TRBV10-3 with TRBJ1-6, with 7 positions matching TRBD1. The CDR3 region is CAISESTGTAYSPLHF. DNA of the CDR3: TGTGCCATCAGTGAGTCAACCGGGACAGCCTATTCACCCCTCCACTTT.